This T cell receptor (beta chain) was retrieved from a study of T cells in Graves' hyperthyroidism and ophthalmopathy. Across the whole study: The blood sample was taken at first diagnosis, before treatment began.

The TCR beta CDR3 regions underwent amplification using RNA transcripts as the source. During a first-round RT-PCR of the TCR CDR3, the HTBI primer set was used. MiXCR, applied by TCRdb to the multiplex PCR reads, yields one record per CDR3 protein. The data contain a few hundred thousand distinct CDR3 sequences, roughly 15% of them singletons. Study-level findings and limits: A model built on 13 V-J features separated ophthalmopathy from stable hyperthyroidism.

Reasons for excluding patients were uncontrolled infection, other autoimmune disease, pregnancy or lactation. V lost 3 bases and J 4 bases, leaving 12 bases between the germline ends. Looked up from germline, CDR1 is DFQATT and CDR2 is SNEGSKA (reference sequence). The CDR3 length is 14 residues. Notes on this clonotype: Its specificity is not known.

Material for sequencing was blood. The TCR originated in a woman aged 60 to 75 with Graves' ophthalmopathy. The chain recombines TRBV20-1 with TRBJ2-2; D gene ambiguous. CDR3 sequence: CSARGELPTGELFF. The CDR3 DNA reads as TGCAGTGCTAGGGGCGAGCTCCCCACCGGGGAGCTGTTTTTT.